The 10 T cell receptor beta chains given below trace back to one sample, sequenced in a study of cytomegalovirus exposure and HLA in healthy donors. The PCR used 60 Vbeta and 13 Jbeta primers. The data were produced by immunoSEQ multiplex PCR, yet TCRdb's version contains in-frame clones alone and is incomplete. The repertoire includes under 100,000 clones, over 60% of them detected once, and roughly 7.7% sits in the top ten. Specimen: PBMCs. All receptors come from a human donor in good health.

V gene TRBV6-4 combines with J gene TRBJ1-6, with D tentatively TRBD1 (6 bases). The V gene's germline CDR1 is MRHNA and CDR2 SNTAGT. The CDR3 contains 16 residues. Trimming cost V 6 bases and J 0 bases, with 12 bases left between them. The CDR3 region has the DNA TGTGCCAGCAGAGAGACAGGCTTCTCCTATAATTCACCCCTCCACTTT. Translation gives CASRETGFSYNSPLHF.

This clone was seen a few times. The CDR3 spells CASSQLAETNTGELFF. In nucleotides, the CDR3 is TGCGCCAGCAGCCAACTAGCGGAGACGAACACCGGGGAGCTGTTTTTT. This chain uses TRBV4-3 with TRBJ2-2, with 7 bases identical to TRBD2. The V and J ends lost 2 bases and 0 bases, in that order; junction bases with no gene match: 3. There are 16 residues in the CDR3. Germline lookup yields CDR1 LGHNA and CDR2 YSLEER.

This clone was seen only a few times. A read error may account for a junction end that differs from germline. The chain links TRBV5-3 to TRBJ1-2; D uncertain. TRBV5-3 is recorded as an ORF, its role being uncertain. The CDR3 sequence is 14 residues long. CDR3 sequence (DNA): TGTGCCAGCAGCTTGGAATCTCCCCACTATGGCTACACCTTC. Amino acids: CASSLESPHYGYTF.

The chain links TRBV27 to TRBJ1-4; D perhaps matches TRBD1 (5 bases). The V end was cut by 5 bases, the J end by 3 bases, with 22 bases between. This CDR3 has 18 residues. Germline CDR1 MNHEY, CDR2 SMNVEV (reference sequence). CDR3 DNA: TGTGCCAGCAGTCCGGGACTCCGGACACGATCACCTAATGAAAAACTGTTTTTT. Translation gives CASSPGLRTRSPNEKLFF.

In nucleotides, the CDR3 is TGTGCCAGCAGCCCCACCAGGGGTCTAGCGGGGGGAAATGAGCAGTTCTTC. Translation: CASSPTRGLAGGNEQFF. V gene TRBV11-3 combines with J gene TRBJ2-1; 11 bases align to TRBD2. CDR1 and CDR2 from the germline V gene are SGHNT and YENEEA. The ends lost 5 bases at V and 7 bases at J; junction bases unmatched: 13. This CDR3 region has 17 residues.

The V call is TRBV5-1, the J call TRBJ2-7, with 8 bases matching TRBD1. The V segment lost 5 bases and the J segment 2 bases; nucleotides outside the gene matches: 9. The CDR3 is made up of 15 amino acids. The germline gives CDR1 SGHRS, CDR2 YFSETQ. The CDR3 loop is CASRDGDRITYEQYF. In DNA, the CDR3 is TGCGCCAGCAGGGATGGGGACAGGATAACCTACGAGCAGTACTTC.

This chain links TRBV2 with TRBJ2-4; 8 bases are shared with TRBD2. CDR3 length equals 17 residues. V trimming: 0 bases; J trimming: 0 bases; junction bases outside the gene matches: 4. Germline CDR1 SNHLY, CDR2 FYNNEI. CDR3 sequence reads: CASSEAGSGVAKNIQYF. CDR3 in DNA: TGTGCCAGCAGTGAAGCGGGTAGCGGGGTAGCCAAAAACATTCAGTACTTC.

This clone was found a few times. The chain joins TRBV7-9 to TRBJ1-4; 9 nucleotides agree with TRBD1. This CDR3 spans 15 amino acids. CDR1 SEHNR and CDR2 FQNEAQ come from the germline V gene (reference sequence). The ends lost 6 bases at V and 8 bases at J; junction bases unmatched: 10. CDR3 coding DNA: TGTGCCAGCAGGGACTCGGGACAGGGAAAGGAAAAACTGTTTTTT. The encoded protein is CASRDSGQGKEKLFF.

The V call is TRBV5-6, the J call TRBJ1-5, with a tentative D call TRBD1 (5 bases). V was shortened by 4 bases and J by 4 bases, with 15 bases between the two germline ends. Germline V lookup: CDR1 SGHDT, CDR2 YYEEEE. CDR3 size: 15 residues. The CDR3 reads CASSPWQGNNQPQHF. DNA of the CDR3: TGTGCCAGCAGCCCCTGGCAGGGCAATAATCAGCCCCAGCATTTT.

V and J are TRBV15 and TRBJ2-5; 9 positions match TRBD1. This CDR3 contains 15 residues. Germline V gene sequence: CDR1 LNHNV, CDR2 YYDKDF (reference sequence). The V segment lost 1 base and the J segment 4 bases; nucleotides outside the gene matches: 4. The CDR3 coding sequence is TGTGCCACCAGCAGAGCAACAGGGGGCCTAGAGACCCAGTACTTC. Translating gives CATSRATGGLETQYF.